The entry below describes one TCR beta chain. An end of the junction differs from the germline gene, which may be a read error. Making TCR beta cDNA involved roughly 0.55 ug total RNA and a constant-region primer. Modified slightly, ARM-PCR produced TCR beta libraries over three nested multiplex PCR rounds. TCRdb called the multiplex PCR reads again in MiXCR, with one record for every CDR3 protein. The sample has 95,000 to 150,000 distinct CDR3 sequences; 55% to 65% are singletons. Total RNA and DNA came together from approximately 22-30 mg of bulk tissue without cell sorting. HBV chronically infected the treatment-naive patients. Every tumor sample held more than 75% viable tumor cells. The entry originates in a study of tumor-infiltrating lymphocytes in primary liver carcinoma. For the study at large: Sequencing of the samples generated roughly 3.65 to 7.13 million productive TCRbeta reads, with similar yields across tissue types.

The source is a woman aged 55-70 years with primary liver carcinoma and hepatitis B virus infection. The specimen was liver tumor tissue from sampling region 1. Documented subset: tumor region T1, superior pole.

The CDR3 loop is CDSSYMTDIQYF. The CDR3 coding sequence is TGTGACAGCAGCTATATGACGGACATTCAGTACTTC. The chain links TRBV7-2 to TRBJ2-4; D is unresolved. The V gene's germline CDR1 is SGHTA and CDR2 FQGNSA. CDR3 length equals 12 residues.